The sample holds many counts of the clone carrying this T cell receptor (beta chain). Its antigen is unknown. The data stem from a study of glioma-infiltrating T cells. The CDR3 sequence is 14 residues long. Trimming left V 7 bases short and J 0 bases short, with 9 bases between. Germline CDR1 MNHNS, CDR2 SASEGT. Using RNA template, CDR3s of TCR alpha and beta were amplified with iRepertoire arm-PCR. Each CDR3 protein is one row after TCRdb ran MiXCR on the multiplex PCR reads. This table has about 110,000 distinct CDR3 sequences, under 30% appearing once. Findings and limits, study-wide: Only very few CDR3 sequences appeared in both tissue and blood.

The chain employs TRBV6-1 and TRBJ2-2; D call uncertain. What was sequenced was glioma tissue, nonneoplastic brain tissue, or PBMCs (not recorded which). The TCR originated in a human donor with low-grade glioma or glioblastoma, undergoing nonglioma brain surgery, or in good health (not recorded which). This chain's CDR3 is CASMRQANTGELFF. The CDR3 nucleotides are TGTGCCAGCATGAGGCAAGCGAACACCGGGGAGCTGTTTTTT.